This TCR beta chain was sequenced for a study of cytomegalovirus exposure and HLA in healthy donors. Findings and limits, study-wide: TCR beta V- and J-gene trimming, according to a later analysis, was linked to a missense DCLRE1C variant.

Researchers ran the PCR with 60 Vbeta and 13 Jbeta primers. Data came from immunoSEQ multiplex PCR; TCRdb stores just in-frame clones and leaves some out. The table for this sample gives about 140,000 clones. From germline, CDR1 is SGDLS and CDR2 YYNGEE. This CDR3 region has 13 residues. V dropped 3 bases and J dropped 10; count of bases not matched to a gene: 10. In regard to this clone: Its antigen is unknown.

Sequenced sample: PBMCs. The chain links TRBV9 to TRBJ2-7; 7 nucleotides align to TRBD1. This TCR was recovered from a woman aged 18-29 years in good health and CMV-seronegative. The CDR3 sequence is CASSATGQQLQYF. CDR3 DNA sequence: TGTGCCAGCAGCGCGACGGGACAGCAACTTCAGTACTTC.